This entry describes one TCR beta chain. This entry comes from a study of blood T cell repertoires in COVID-19. About the research overall: Whether acute or convalescent, the COVID-19 samples came from the United States, Italy and Spain.

Authors' methods: The assay estimated nucleated cells by amplifying reference gene primers. TCRdb's table, derived via immunoSEQ multiplex PCR, lists solely in-frame clones and lacks some. Clone size and V and J calls were adopted from that table, with D and trimming inferred from the DNA. This table has about 36,000 clones, approximately 91% appearing once. Germline loops: CDR1 GTSNPN, CDR2 SVGIG (reference sequence). The CDR3 runs 14 residues. The ends lost 4 bases at V and 1 base at J; junction bases unmatched: 4. The clonotype was recovered from a human donor in a cohort sampled during active COVID-19. The specimen was peripheral blood. The rearrangement links TRBV30 to TRBJ1-2, with 9 positions matching TRBD1. CDR3 loop: CAWTKGQGNYGYTF. The CDR3 DNA is TGTGCCTGGACCAAGGGACAGGGTAACTATGGCTACACCTTC.